The present entry profiles one T cell receptor (beta chain) with its context. Antigen unknown. The data were obtained in a study of Ad26.COV2.S vaccination and SARS-CoV-2 variants. Sequenced by immunoSEQ multiplex PCR; TCRdb stores in-frame clones only, minus some. The sample has around 350,000 clones; under 95% are singletons. Study-level results: Non-spike TCR breadth showed similarity between vaccine and placebo recipients. Estimates derived from TCR breadth and depth analyses may have underestimated total T cell responses.

CDR1 is LNHDA and CDR2 is SQIVND in the germline V gene (reference sequence). The V and J ends lost 5 bases and 13 bases, in that order; junction bases with no gene match: 14. CDR3 size: 15 residues. This TCR came from a human donor who had recovered from COVID-19. The source material was peripheral blood, sampled after recovery from COVID-19. The rearrangement links TRBV19 to TRBJ2-2, with 9 bases aligning to TRBD2. The CDR3 loop reads CASSLRLAVDWGLFF. In DNA, the CDR3 is TGTGCCAGTAGTCTCAGACTAGCGGTGGATTGGGGGCTGTTTTTT. The full variable domain, rest sourced from reference TRBV19 and TRBJ2-2, is DGGITQSPKYLFRKEGQNVTLSCEQNLNHDAMYWYRQDPGQGLRLIYYSQIVNDFQKGDIAEGYSVSREKKESFPLTVTSAQKNPTAFYLCASSLRLAVDWGLFFGEGSRLTVL.